One sample yielded the 29 T cell receptor beta chains listed below, sequenced in a study of T cells after yellow fever vaccination (dated by TCRdb to about 2019). The library came from 5' RACE. The sequencer was an Illumina HiSeq 2500. TCRdb cleaned the public reads at Q25 with fastp, built clones with MiXCR and kept in-frame beta chains. Rows with a matching CDR3 protein are joined into one entry that keeps the most common DNA and genes. The sample table shows hundreds of thousands of distinct CDR3 sequences, and approximately 13% are seen once. 11% to 15% of the sample goes to the ten largest clones. The treatment or condition label corresponds to: live attenuated yellow fever vaccine strain. Specimen: PBMCs, collected on the day of the yellow fever booster vaccination. All receptors come from a young man who received the YFV17D yellow fever vaccine.

This clonotype has more than one count but fewer than ten. The chain employs TRBV6-5 and TRBJ1-4, with 7 nucleotides matching TRBD1. The CDR3 consists of 15 residues. The germline CDR1 and CDR2 sequences are MNHEY and SVGAGI. J gave up 6 bases and V 5 bases, and 9 bases lay outside the gene matches. The CDR3 bases are TGTGCCAGCAGTCTCCGACAGGGCCCCGATGAAAAACTGTTTTTT. Its translation is CASSLRQGPDEKLFF.

This chain links TRBV20-1 with TRBJ2-3; TRBD2 matches 8 bases. With 4 bases clipped from V and 4 bases from J, the junction kept 7 bases outside the gene matches. Germline V CDR1 and CDR2: DFQATT, SNEGSKA (reference sequence). The CDR3 covers 14 residues. CDR3 loop: CSATRSGSADTQYF. The CDR3 DNA follows: TGCAGTGCTACTAGAAGCGGGAGTGCAGATACGCAGTATTTT.

V and J are TRBV2 and TRBJ2-7; 13 bases agree with TRBD2. After removal of 6 bases from V and 3 bases from J, the junction contained 8 bases not matched to a gene. The CDR3 has 16 amino acids. Germline CDR1 and CDR2: SNHLY and FYNNEI. CDR3 DNA sequence: TGTGCCAGCAGCGTGGGACTAGCGGGATTAGGCTACGAGCAGTACTTC. The encoded protein is CASSVGLAGLGYEQYF.

This clonotype has just a few counts. This chain uses TRBV5-1 with TRBJ2-1, with 7 bases lining up with TRBD2. The CDR3 extends over 14 amino acids. Germline CDR1 and CDR2: SGHRS and YFSETQ. The V segment lost 3 bases and the J segment 8 bases; nucleotides outside the gene matches: 8. The CDR3 sequence is CASSWGGSNDEQFF. The CDR3 nucleotides are TGCGCCAGCAGCTGGGGCGGGAGTAACGATGAGCAGTTCTTC.

J is TRBJ2-2 and V is TRBV27; D gene uncertain. This CDR3 region has 14 residues. CDR1 is MNHEY, CDR2 SMNVEV, per germline (reference sequence). The V end lost 2 bases, the J end lost 0 bases, and 4 bases lay between the germline ends. The CDR3 DNA reads TGTGCCAGCAGTTTAATCGCGAACACCGGGGAGCTGTTTTTT. Its protein is CASSLIANTGELFF.

At least ten counts were recorded for this clonotype. J is TRBJ2-3 and V is TRBV6-1; 13 nucleotides align to TRBD2. The CDR3 consists of 15 residues. The germline V gene encodes CDR1 MNHNS and CDR2 SASEGT. Germline trimming cut 6 bases from V and 4 bases from J; bases unmatched to any gene: 4. The CDR3 region is CASRTTSGRADTQYF. The CDR3 region has the DNA TGTGCCAGCAGGACTACTAGCGGGAGGGCAGATACGCAGTATTTT.

The rearrangement uses TRBV19 and TRBJ1-5; D is possibly TRBD1 (6 bases). CDR1 and CDR2 (germline): LNHDA, SQIVND (reference sequence). The V end was cut by 6 bases, the J end by 4 bases, with 13 bases between. CDR3 length equals 14 residues. The CDR3 spells CASRPRTANQPQHF. DNA of the CDR3: TGTGCCAGTAGACCCAGGACAGCTAATCAGCCCCAGCATTTT.

This clonotype was seen a handful of times. This chain links TRBV25-1 with TRBJ2-1; D ambiguous. V was clipped by 9 bases and J by 4 bases, with 10 bases between them. This CDR3 is 12 amino acids long. Germline CDR1 MGHDK, CDR2 SYGVNS. CDR3 sequence: CASRLGYNEQFF. The CDR3, as DNA: TGTGCCAGTCGTCTGGGTTACAATGAGCAGTTCTTC.

In this sample, this clonotype turned up a few times. The chain links TRBV15 to TRBJ2-3; D gene uncertain. This CDR3 is built from 12 residues. The germline V gene encodes CDR1 LNHNV and CDR2 YYDKDF (reference sequence). V lost 1 base and J 6 bases, leaving 5 bases between the germline ends. Here the CDR3 reads CATSRARDTQYF. CDR3 in DNA: TGTGCCACCAGCAGAGCCAGGGATACGCAGTATTTT. Using reference TRBV15 and TRBJ2-3 for the parts outside the CDR3, the full variable domain is DAMVIQNPRYQVTQFGKPVTLSCSQTLNHNVMYWYQQKSSQAPKLLFHYYDKDFNNEADTPDNFQSRRPNTSFCFLDIRSPGLGDTAMYLCATSRARDTQYFGPGTRLTVL.

The rearrangement uses TRBV6-1 and TRBJ2-7, with TRBD2 matching 8 bases. With 5 bases clipped from V and 2 bases from J, the junction kept 11 bases outside the gene matches. The CDR3 runs 16 residues. Germline CDR1 and CDR2: MNHNS and SASEGT. Here the CDR3 reads CASSTLSGSPTYEQYF. CDR3 nucleotides: TGTGCCAGCAGTACCCTCAGCGGGAGCCCTACCTACGAGCAGTACTTC.

In its sample, this clonotype was seen a few times. This chain links TRBV20-1 with TRBJ2-1, with TRBD2 matching over 9 bases. J lost 5 bases, V lost 2 bases, and 10 bases had no gene match. This CDR3 contains 16 residues. Germline V gene sequence: CDR1 DFQATT, CDR2 SNEGSKA (reference sequence). CDR3 loop: CSARSPLAGFNNEQFF. The CDR3 DNA sequence: TGCAGTGCTAGATCCCCACTAGCGGGCTTTAACAATGAGCAGTTCTTC.

This clonotype showed up just a few times. The chain links TRBV20-1 to TRBJ2-3; D is possibly TRBD1 (5 bases). The V gene lost 7 bases and the J gene lost 0 bases, with 14 bases spanning the gap. The CDR3 is made up of 14 amino acids. CDR1 is DFQATT and CDR2 is SNEGSKA in the germline V gene (reference sequence). CDR3 sequence (DNA): TGCAGTGTCCCTAGGGGCCCTAGCACAGATACGCAGTATTTT. Its protein is CSVPRGPSTDTQYF.

This rearrangement joins TRBV7-2 to TRBJ2-5; 10 bases agree with TRBD2. The junction had 8 bases not matched to a gene; V was cut back by 2 bases and J by 2 bases. The CDR3 consists of 17 residues. Germline loops: CDR1 SGHTA, CDR2 FQGNSA. This CDR3 reads CASSLSSSGSLQETQYF. The CDR3 region has the DNA TGTGCCAGCAGCTTAAGTTCTAGCGGGAGCCTTCAAGAGACCCAGTACTTC.

Only a few counts were recorded for this clonotype. The gene calls are TRBV11-2 and TRBJ2-1; D might be TRBD1 or TRBD2, each matching 5 bases. Trimming pared 5 bases from V and 8 bases from J, leaving 28 bases between. Germline CDR1 reads SGHAT; CDR2 reads FQNNGV. This CDR3 has 18 residues. The CDR3 DNA is TGTGCCAGCAGCAAGTCCCCAGCCGGGACCACGACGGTCCATGAGCAGTTCTTC. Its translation is CASSKSPAGTTTVHEQFF.

This clonotype showed up just a few times. The chain links TRBV20-1 to TRBJ1-5; TRBD1 might be the D (5 bases). The CDR3 length is 17 residues. The ends were cut back, 3 bases at V and 0 bases at J, with 18 bases in the middle. Germline lookup yields CDR1 DFQATT and CDR2 SNEGSKA (reference sequence). CDR3 sequence: CSARTGTENYSNQPQHF. CDR3 in DNA: TGCAGTGCTAGGACCGGGACTGAGAATTATAGCAATCAGCCCCAGCATTTT.

The chain carries TRBV29-1 and TRBJ1-1; 7 positions agree with TRBD1. Germline V gives CDR1 SQVTM, CDR2 ANQGSEA. The CDR3 contains 12 residues. V trimming: 6 bases; J trimming: 1 base; junction bases outside the gene matches: 2. The DNA for the CDR3 is TGCAGCGTGGGACAGACGAACACTGAAGCTTTCTTT. Amino acid sequence: CSVGQTNTEAFF.

This clonotype appeared a few times. CDR3 nucleotide sequence: TGTGCCAGCAGTTACGTCAAGACCCAGTACTTC. Translation: CASSYVKTQYF. The gene calls are TRBV6-2 or TRBV6-3 and TRBJ2-5, with unresolved D. CDR1 and CDR2 from the germline V gene are MNHEY and SVGEGT. V lost 2 bases and J lost 6, with 4 bases in between. The CDR3 runs to 11 residues.

This clonotype has a count of ten or more. V gene TRBV12-3 or TRBV12-4 combines with J gene TRBJ2-7; no clear D gene. Trimming stripped 2 bases from V and 7 bases from J, with 9 bases between. CDR3 length: 12 residues. The CDR3 DNA sequence: TGTGCCAGCAGTTTACGTGGCGGAGAGCAGTACTTC. Protein product: CASSLRGGEQYF.

This clonotype has ten or more counts. The rearrangement joins TRBV20-1 to TRBJ2-5, with no clear D. This CDR3 is 13 amino acids long. The V gene lost 0 bases and the J gene lost 7 bases, with 12 bases spanning the gap. From germline, CDR1 is DFQATT and CDR2 SNEGSKA (reference sequence). This CDR3 is CSARDGGPGTQYF. The CDR3 nucleotides are TGCAGTGCTAGAGACGGCGGTCCGGGGACCCAGTACTTC.

This clonotype was seen many times. The V gene is TRBV20-1, the J gene TRBJ2-3, with D tentatively TRBD1 (6 bases). The CDR3 runs to 15 residues. Germline V gene data show CDR1 as DFQATT and CDR2 as SNEGSKA (reference sequence). With 7 bases removed from V and 6 bases from J, the gap between germline ends came to 23 bases. The CDR3 reads CSGTPGHMTTDTQYF. The CDR3 DNA reads TGCAGTGGCACTCCGGGACATATGACTACGGATACGCAGTATTTT.

This clonotype was picked up a small number of times. This sequence joins TRBV24-1 and TRBJ2-5, with D hard to call. CDR3 length: 11 amino acids. CDR1 is KGHDR, CDR2 SFDVKD, per germline. V shed 9 bases and J shed 5 bases, with 9 bases lying between them. The CDR3 sequence: CATSIAETQYF. CDR3 sequence (DNA): TGTGCCACCTCCATTGCCGAGACCCAGTACTTC.

The rearrangement links TRBV6-5 to TRBJ2-5; possibly TRBD2 for D (5 bases). Per germline, CDR1 MNHEY and CDR2 SVGAGI. With 0 bases removed from V and 7 bases from J, the gap between germline ends came to 15 bases. CDR3 size: 15 residues. The CDR3 spells CASSYSTPGMATQYF. Written as DNA, the CDR3 is TGTGCCAGCAGTTACTCGACCCCGGGGATGGCGACCCAGTACTTC.

In DNA form, the CDR3 reads TGTGCCAGCAGTTACGGAGGTCGTTTGGGGAGGGCCTACAATGAGCAGTTCTTC. Translated: CASSYGGRLGRAYNEQFF. The chain links TRBV6-2 or TRBV6-3 to TRBJ2-1; 7 nucleotides agree with TRBD2. With V trimmed by 2 bases and J by 2 bases, 12 bases remained unmatched. This CDR3 spans 18 amino acids. Germline CDR1 MNHEY, CDR2 SVGEGT.

This clonotype was observed a handful of times. The rearrangement links TRBV12-3 or TRBV12-4 to TRBJ1-2; 7 positions agree with TRBD1. The V segment lost 4 bases and the J segment 3 bases; nucleotides outside the gene matches: 8. The CDR3 sequence is 15 residues long. CDR3 residues: CASSSFTGTDYGYTF. DNA for the CDR3: TGTGCCAGCAGTTCTTTTACCGGGACAGACTATGGCTACACCTTC.

This sequence joins TRBV14 and TRBJ2-3; D gene unclear. CDR1 and CDR2 (germline): SGHDN, FVKESK. CDR3 size: 14 residues. Trimming stripped 3 bases from V and 4 bases from J, with 11 bases between. CDR3 nucleotide sequence: TGTGCCAGCAGCCAGACAAACACCGCAGATACGCAGTATTTT. It yields the protein CASSQTNTADTQYF.

A note on this clonotype: One end of the junction is discordant with germline, which a read error may explain. The chain carries TRBV27 and TRBJ2-2; 10 positions match TRBD2. Germline V CDR1 and CDR2: MNHEY, SMNVEV (reference sequence). This CDR3 region has 15 residues. CDR3 nucleotide sequence: TGTGCCAGCAGTCTATCGGGACTAGCGAACGGGGAGCTGTTTTTT. Its protein is CASSLSGLANGELFF.

This chain uses TRBV15 with TRBJ2-1; TRBD2 matches 8 bases. The CDR3 is 21 residues long. CDR1 and CDR2 from the germline V gene are LNHNV and YYDKDF (reference sequence). J lost 0 bases, V lost 0 bases, and 16 bases had no gene match. CDR3 residues: CATSRDPRTSRYGSSYNEQFF. Written as DNA, the CDR3 is TGTGCCACCAGCAGAGATCCCCGGACTAGCCGATACGGGAGCTCCTACAATGAGCAGTTCTTC.

In DNA, the CDR3 is TGTGCCAGCAGCGGCCGGGAGGGGTTAACAGATACGCAGTATTTT. Translated: CASSGREGLTDTQYF. This sequence joins TRBV9 and TRBJ2-3; 8 positions match TRBD2. Trimming cost V 3 bases and J 3 bases; bases outside gene matches: 6. CDR1 and CDR2 (germline): SGDLS, YYNGEE. This CDR3 region has 15 residues.

This clonotype was seen a handful of times. The J gene is TRBJ1-5, the V gene TRBV5-6; no firm D call. Germline V lookup: CDR1 SGHDT, CDR2 YYEEEE. The CDR3 is 17 amino acids. Trimming shortened V by 0 bases and J by 0 bases, and 13 bases separated the two germline ends. DNA of the CDR3: TGTGCCAGCAGCTTGGAACCTCGGCGGTATAGCAATCAGCCCCAGCATTTT. This gives the protein CASSLEPRRYSNQPQHF.